These 9 T cell receptor beta chains were all obtained from the same sample, sequenced in a study of CD8+ T cells in alopecia areata (dated by TCRdb to the late 2010s). Library creation used the immunoSEQ multiplex PCR assay. RNA was extracted from all samples and reverse transcribed into cDNA, which served as template for TCR sequencing. This immuneACCESS table, as held by TCRdb, lists in-frame sequences with V and J called but not all clones. Of the missing ones, under half trace to an unresolved V gene in checked studies; the others have no known cause. The table for this sample lists 90,000 to 120,000 clones; roughly 64% of them were counted only once. Approximately 22% of the sample lies in the top ten. The sequenced sample was CD8+ T cells sorted from blood. The receptors here all came from a human donor in good health.

V and J are TRBV4-1 and TRBJ2-5; D ambiguous. V was trimmed by 1 base and J by 2 bases, leaving 8 bases between them. There are 14 residues in the CDR3. Per the germline V gene, CDR1 is MGHRA and CDR2 is YSYEKL. As DNA, the CDR3 is TGCGCCAGCAGCCAAGTTCCTAGGCAAGAGACCCAGTACTTC. The encoded protein is CASSQVPRQETQYF.

This chain connects TRBV5-4 to TRBJ2-2; D not certain. V was cut by 0 bases and J by 4 bases, with 10 bases left in between. CDR1 is SGHNT, CDR2 YYREEE, per germline (reference sequence). This CDR3 is 15 amino acids long. In DNA form, the CDR3 reads TGTGCCAGCAGCTTGGAAGGGTCTAGCACCGGGGAGCTGTTTTTT. Its protein product is CASSLEGSSTGELFF.

The rearrangement links TRBV6-5 to TRBJ1-5, with TRBD1 as a possible D gene (5 bases). The CDR3 contains 12 residues. CDR1 MNHEY and CDR2 SVGAGI come from the germline V gene. Trimming cost V 6 bases and J 11 bases, with 14 bases left between them. The CDR3 DNA reads as TGTGCCAGCAGCTCCGCGGGGGGGGCCCAGCATTTT. It translates to CASSSAGGAQHF.

This clone showed up just a few times. V and J are TRBV4-1 and TRBJ2-3, with 9 bases lining up with TRBD2. Germline assignment: CDR1 MGHRA and CDR2 YSYEKL. J was trimmed by 4 bases and V by 0 bases; bases with no gene match: 2. The CDR3 spans 15 residues. The CDR3 spells CASSQERGGADTQYF. The CDR3 nucleotides are TGCGCCAGCAGCCAAGAGCGGGGGGGCGCAGATACGCAGTATTTT.

This clone was detected only a few times. V usage is TRBV5-1 and J usage is TRBJ1-2; D possibly corresponds to TRBD1 (6 bases). Germline assignment: CDR1 SGHRS and CDR2 YFSETQ. V lost 3 bases and J 2 bases, leaving 11 bases between the germline ends. The CDR3 loop spans 14 amino acids. This CDR3 reads CASSSSTGNYGYTF. The DNA of the CDR3 is TGCGCCAGCAGCTCCTCCACAGGGAACTATGGCTACACCTTC. The full variable domain, its missing parts supplied by reference TRBV5-1 and TRBJ1-2, is KAGVTQTPRYLIKTRGQQVTLSCSPISGHRSVSWYQQTPGQGLQFLFEYFSETQRNKGNFPGRFSGRQFSNSRSEMNVSTLELGDSALYLCASSSSTGNYGYTFGSGTRLTVV.

V gene TRBV5-1 combines with J gene TRBJ1-2; D is ambiguous. With 0 bases removed from V and 6 bases from J, the gap between germline ends came to 9 bases. CDR3 length equals 13 residues. The germline CDR1 and CDR2 sequences are SGHRS and YFSETQ. CDR3 sequence reads: CASSLGISDGYTF. The CDR3 nucleotides are TGCGCCAGCAGCTTGGGAATCTCGGATGGCTACACCTTC.

V and J are TRBV30 and TRBJ2-1; 12 bases agree with TRBD2. V lost 2 bases, J lost 3 bases, and 2 bases stayed unmatched. Germline V CDR1 and CDR2: GTSNPN, SVGIG (reference sequence). CDR3 size: 15 residues. The CDR3 coding sequence is TGTGCCTGGAGTCTAGCGGGGGGGGACTACAATGAGCAGTTCTTC. Translated: CAWSLAGGDYNEQFF. Variable domain in full (rest from reference TRBV30 and TRBJ2-1): SQTIHQWPATLVQPVGSPLSLECTVEGTSNPNLYWYRQAAGRGLQLLFYSVGIGQISSEVPQNLSASRPQDRQFILSSKKLLLSDSGFYLCAWSLAGGDYNEQFFGPGTRLTVL.

The chain combines TRBV5-1 with TRBJ2-3, with no clear D. V lost 7 bases to trimming and J lost 0 bases, with 12 bases between them. Per the germline V gene, CDR1 is SGHRS and CDR2 is YFSETQ. The CDR3 is made up of 14 amino acids. This chain's CDR3 is CASSLRPSTDTQYF. The CDR3, as DNA: TGCGCCAGCTCCCTCCGGCCTAGCACAGATACGCAGTATTTT.

The V call is TRBV2, the J call TRBJ2-7; D gene uncertain. Germline lookup yields CDR1 SNHLY and CDR2 FYNNEI. This CDR3 has 13 amino acids. The V and J ends lost 6 bases and 0 bases respectively, with 9 bases between them. The CDR3 DNA sequence: TGTGCCAGCAGGCACACCCTCTCCTACGAGCAGTACTTC. Translation: CASRHTLSYEQYF.